The 6 T cell receptor beta chains below all came from one sample that was sequenced in a study of T cell changes during pregnancy in multiple sclerosis. Measured with immunoSEQ multiplex PCR; TCRdb has only the in-frame clones, and not every one. Of 80,000 or so clones listed, around 90% are singletons. Material: peripheral blood, obtained before pregnancy. The receptors were gathered from a female donor with multiple sclerosis, enrolled in a pregnancy study.

This chain connects TRBV7-9 to TRBJ2-7; TRBD1 aligns across 9 bases. This CDR3 has 13 residues. V lost 8 bases to trimming and J lost 2 bases; unmatched junction nucleotides: 4. Looked up from germline, CDR1 is SEHNR and CDR2 is FQNEAQ (reference sequence). CDR3 coding DNA: TGTGCCAGCCACGGGACAGGGACCTACGAGCAGTACTTC. This encodes CASHGTGTYEQYF.

The chain recombines TRBV5-1 with TRBJ1-3, with TRBD1 matching over 9 bases. The length of the CDR3 is 16 residues. With 3 bases clipped from V and 8 bases from J, the junction kept 12 bases outside the gene matches. The germline V gene has CDR1 SGHRS and CDR2 YFSETQ. CDR3 protein: CASSSDRGAEGDTIYF. The CDR3 DNA reads as TGCGCCAGCAGCTCGGACAGGGGCGCAGAGGGGGACACCATATATTTT.

This chain uses TRBV27 with TRBJ2-1; the match to TRBD1 covers 8 bases. V lost 5 bases, J lost 10 bases, and 10 bases stayed unmatched. The CDR3 totals 14 residues. Germline V lookup: CDR1 MNHEY, CDR2 SMNVEV (reference sequence). CDR3 in DNA: TGTGCCAGCAGTCCGTGGACAGGGACCTACGAGCAGTTCTTC. Protein sequence: CASSPWTGTYEQFF.

The gene calls are TRBV27 and TRBJ2-2; TRBD1 aligns across 9 bases. This CDR3 spans 17 amino acids. CDR1 is MNHEY, CDR2 SMNVEV, per germline (reference sequence). Germline trimming cut 5 bases from V and 0 bases from J; bases unmatched to any gene: 7. CDR3 nucleotides: TGTGCCAGCAGTCCTACCGGACAGGGGACGAACACCGGGGAGCTGTTTTTT. Amino acid sequence: CASSPTGQGTNTGELFF.

V gene TRBV9 combines with J gene TRBJ2-3, with a possible D match to TRBD2 (5 bases). CDR3 length: 14 residues. Trimming pared 0 bases from V and 8 bases from J, leaving 13 bases between. Looked up from germline, CDR1 is SGDLS and CDR2 is YYNGEE. CDR3: CASSVDQAGGTQYF. CDR3 DNA sequence: TGTGCCAGCAGCGTAGATCAGGCCGGAGGTACGCAGTATTTT.

This clone has just one count. This chain joins TRBV30 and TRBJ2-2; 9 nucleotides agree with TRBD2. The junction had 12 bases not matched to a gene; V was cut back by 3 bases and J by 7 bases. CDR1 is GTSNPN, CDR2 SVGIG, per germline (reference sequence). This CDR3 is built from 16 residues. The CDR3 loop is CAWRQTGTSRFGELFF. The CDR3 region has the DNA TGTGCCTGGAGGCAGACCGGGACTAGCAGATTCGGGGAGCTGTTTTTT.